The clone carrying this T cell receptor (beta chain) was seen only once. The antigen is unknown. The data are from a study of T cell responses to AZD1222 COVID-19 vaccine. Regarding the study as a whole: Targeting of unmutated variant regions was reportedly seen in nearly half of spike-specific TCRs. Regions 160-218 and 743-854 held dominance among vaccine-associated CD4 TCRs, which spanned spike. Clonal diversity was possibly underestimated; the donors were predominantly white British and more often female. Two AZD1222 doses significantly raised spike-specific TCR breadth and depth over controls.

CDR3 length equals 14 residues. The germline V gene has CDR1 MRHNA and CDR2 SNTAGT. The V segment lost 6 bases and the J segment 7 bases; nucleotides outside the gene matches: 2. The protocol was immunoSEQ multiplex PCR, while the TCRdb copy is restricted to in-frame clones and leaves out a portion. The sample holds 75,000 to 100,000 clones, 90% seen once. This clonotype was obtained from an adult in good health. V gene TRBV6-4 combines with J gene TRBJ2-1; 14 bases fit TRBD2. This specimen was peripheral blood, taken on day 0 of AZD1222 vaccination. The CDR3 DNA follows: TGTGCCAGCAGACGGACTAGCGGGGGGAATGAGCAGTTCTTC. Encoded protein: CASRRTSGGNEQFF.